The 7 T cell receptor beta chains below come from one sample, sequenced in a study of T cell responses to AZD1222 COVID-19 vaccine. Sequencing used immunoSEQ multiplex PCR; TCRdb keeps in-frame clones, though not all of them. The table shows roughly 81,000 clones, with roughly 88% occurring only once. Sequences were derived from peripheral blood, sampled on day 0 of AZD1222 vaccination. The receptor source for this set is an adult in good health.

The genes are TRBV7-8 and TRBJ2-7, with 8 bases matching TRBD1. Trimming cost V 1 base and J 6 bases; bases outside gene matches: 8. The germline V gene has CDR1 SGHVS and CDR2 FQNEAQ. The CDR3 extends over 15 amino acids. DNA for the CDR3: TGTGCCAGCAGCTTAGTGGGCAGGGGGCCCAGCGAGCAGTACTTC. Encoded protein: CASSLVGRGPSEQYF.

The chain has TRBV4-2 and TRBJ2-3, with 8 nucleotides matching TRBD1. The CDR3 extends over 16 amino acids. Germline CDR1 reads LGHNA; CDR2 reads YNFKEQ. V gave up 1 base and J gave up 0 bases; unmatched junction bases: 3. The CDR3 DNA reads TGTGCCAGCAGCCAAGCCGGGACAGGAAGCACAGATACGCAGTATTTT. Amino acid sequence: CASSQAGTGSTDTQYF.

The CDR3, as DNA: TGTGCCAGCAGTTTCTTCGGGGGGGACACTGAAGCTTTCTTT. This translates into CASSFFGGDTEAFF. The chain couples TRBV6-5 to TRBJ1-1, with D maybe TRBD1 (5 bases). The CDR3 runs 14 residues. CDR1 is MNHEY and CDR2 is SVGAGI in the germline V gene. V lost 4 bases, J lost 3 bases, and 12 bases lay in between.

This clone was observed a single time. The chain recombines TRBV11-2 with TRBJ1-1; TRBD1 matches at 7 bases. The CDR3 extends over 14 amino acids. The V and J ends lost 5 bases and 1 base, in that order; junction bases with no gene match: 4. Germline V lookup: CDR1 SGHAT, CDR2 FQNNGV. In DNA form, the CDR3 reads TGTGCCAGCAGCGCTCACAGGGGGAACACTGAAGCTTTCTTT. Translated, it gives CASSAHRGNTEAFF.

The gene calls are TRBV7-2 and TRBJ2-6; possibly TRBD1 for D (5 bases). V was clipped by 1 base and J by 0 bases, with 10 bases between them. Germline CDR1 and CDR2: SGHTA and FQGNSA. The CDR3 consists of 17 residues. CDR3: CASSLEGLGSGANVLTF. The DNA for the CDR3 is TGTGCCAGCAGCTTAGAGGGGTTGGGCTCTGGGGCCAACGTCCTGACTTTC.

The chain has TRBV7-9 and TRBJ1-4; D is perhaps TRBD1 (6 bases). Trimming removed 5 bases from V and 8 bases from J, with 18 bases in between. The V gene's germline CDR1 is SEHNR and CDR2 FQNEAQ (reference sequence). The CDR3 extends over 15 amino acids. CDR3: CASSQSQGRWEKLFF. The DNA of the CDR3 is TGTGCCAGCAGCCAGAGTCAGGGGCGTTGGGAAAAACTGTTTTTT.

In nucleotides, the CDR3 is TGTGCCAGCAGCTATAGGACAGACAACACTGAAGCTTTCTTT. It yields the protein CASSYRTDNTEAFF. V and J are TRBV11-2 and TRBJ1-1; maybe TRBD1 (6 bases). V was shortened by 4 bases and J by 2 bases, with 11 bases between the two germline ends. The V gene's germline CDR1 is SGHAT and CDR2 FQNNGV. The CDR3 runs to 14 residues.